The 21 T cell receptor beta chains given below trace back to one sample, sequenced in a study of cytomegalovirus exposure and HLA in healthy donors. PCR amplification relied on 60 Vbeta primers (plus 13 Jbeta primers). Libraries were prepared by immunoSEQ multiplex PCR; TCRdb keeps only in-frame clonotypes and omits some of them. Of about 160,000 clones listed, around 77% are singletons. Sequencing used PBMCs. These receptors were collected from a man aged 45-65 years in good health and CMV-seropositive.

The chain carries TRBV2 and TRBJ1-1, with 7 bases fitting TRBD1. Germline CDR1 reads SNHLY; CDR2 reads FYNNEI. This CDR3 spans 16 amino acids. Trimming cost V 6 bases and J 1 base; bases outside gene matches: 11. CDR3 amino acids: CASRRGQAMRNTEAFF. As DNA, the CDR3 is TGTGCCAGCAGAAGAGGACAGGCGATGAGGAACACTGAAGCTTTCTTT.

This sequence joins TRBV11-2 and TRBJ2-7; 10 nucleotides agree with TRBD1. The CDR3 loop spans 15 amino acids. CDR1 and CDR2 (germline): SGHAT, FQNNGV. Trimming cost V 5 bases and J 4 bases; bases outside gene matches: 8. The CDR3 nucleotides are TGTGCCAGCAGCCTGTCCGGGACAGGGGTTTACGAGCAGTACTTC. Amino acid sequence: CASSLSGTGVYEQYF.

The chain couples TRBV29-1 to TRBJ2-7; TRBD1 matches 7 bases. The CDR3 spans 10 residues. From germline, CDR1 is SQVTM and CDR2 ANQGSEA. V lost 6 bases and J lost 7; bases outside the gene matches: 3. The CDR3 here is CSVGQREQYF. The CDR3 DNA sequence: TGCAGCGTGGGACAGAGGGAGCAGTACTTC.

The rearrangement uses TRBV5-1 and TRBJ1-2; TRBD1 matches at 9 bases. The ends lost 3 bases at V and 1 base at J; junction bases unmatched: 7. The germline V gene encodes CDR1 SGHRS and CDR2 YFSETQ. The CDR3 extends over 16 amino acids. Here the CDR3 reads CASSWARQGVNYGYTF. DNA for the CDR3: TGCGCCAGCAGCTGGGCTAGACAGGGGGTTAACTATGGCTACACCTTC.

CDR3 sequence: CASSLVDGGPDNEQFF. DNA for the CDR3: TGTGCCAGCAGCTTGGTGGACGGGGGGCCGGACAATGAGCAGTTCTTC. The genes are TRBV5-4 and TRBJ2-1; the D gene is possibly TRBD2 (7 bases). Trimming shortened V by 0 bases and J by 5 bases, and 15 bases separated the two germline ends. The germline gives CDR1 SGHNT, CDR2 YYREEE (reference sequence). CDR3 length equals 16 residues.

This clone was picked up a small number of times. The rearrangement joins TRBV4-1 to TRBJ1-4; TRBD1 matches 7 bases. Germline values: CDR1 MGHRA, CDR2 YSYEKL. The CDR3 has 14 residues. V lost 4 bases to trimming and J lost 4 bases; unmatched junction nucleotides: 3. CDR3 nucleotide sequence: TGCGCCAGCAGCCTCCGGGACAGTAATGAAAAACTGTTTTTT. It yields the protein CASSLRDSNEKLFF.

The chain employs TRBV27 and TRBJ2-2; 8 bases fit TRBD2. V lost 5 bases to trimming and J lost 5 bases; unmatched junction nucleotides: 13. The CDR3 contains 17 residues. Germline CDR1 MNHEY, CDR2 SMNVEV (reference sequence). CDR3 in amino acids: CASSPLFGGGRTGELFF. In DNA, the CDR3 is TGTGCCAGCAGTCCGTTATTCGGGGGGGGGAGGACCGGGGAGCTGTTTTTT.

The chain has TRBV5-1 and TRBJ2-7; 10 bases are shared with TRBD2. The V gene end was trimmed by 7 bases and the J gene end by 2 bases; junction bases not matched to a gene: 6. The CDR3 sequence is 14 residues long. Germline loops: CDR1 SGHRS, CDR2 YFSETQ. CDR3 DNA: TGCGCCAGCTCCCCCAGCGGGGGGGCCTACGAGCAGTACTTC. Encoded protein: CASSPSGGAYEQYF.

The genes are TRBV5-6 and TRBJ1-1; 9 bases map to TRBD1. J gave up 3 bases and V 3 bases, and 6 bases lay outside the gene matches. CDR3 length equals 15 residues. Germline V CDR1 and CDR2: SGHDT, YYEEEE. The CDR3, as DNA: TGTGCCAGCAGCTCCACAGGGGGCTGGTACACTGAAGCTTTCTTT. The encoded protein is CASSSTGGWYTEAFF.

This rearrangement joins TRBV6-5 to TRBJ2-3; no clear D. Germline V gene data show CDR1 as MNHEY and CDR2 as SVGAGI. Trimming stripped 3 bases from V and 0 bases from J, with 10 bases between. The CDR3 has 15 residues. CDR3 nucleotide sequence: TGTGCCAGCAGTTATGAGCATTCTAGCACAGATACGCAGTATTTT. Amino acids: CASSYEHSSTDTQYF.

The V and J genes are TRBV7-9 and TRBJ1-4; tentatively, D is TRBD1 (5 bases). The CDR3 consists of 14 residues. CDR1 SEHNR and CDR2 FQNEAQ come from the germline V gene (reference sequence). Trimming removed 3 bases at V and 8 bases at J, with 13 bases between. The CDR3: CASSFRGFGEKLFF. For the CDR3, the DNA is TGTGCCAGCAGCTTCCGGGGGTTTGGCGAAAAACTGTTTTTT.

DNA of the CDR3: TGTGCCAGCACCCCCGCCCTTAGCGGCTCCTACGAGCAGTACTTC. Encoded protein: CASTPALSGSYEQYF. The chain employs TRBV7-2 and TRBJ2-7, with D maybe TRBD2 (6 bases). Germline lookup yields CDR1 SGHTA and CDR2 FQGNSA. The CDR3 loop spans 15 amino acids. The V end was cut by 7 bases, the J end by 0 bases, with 16 bases between. The whole variable domain, filled in from reference TRBV7-2 and TRBJ2-7, reads GAGVSQSPSNKVTEKGKDVELRCDPISGHTALYWYRQSLGQGLEFLIYFQGNSAPDKSGLPSDRFSAERTGGSVSTLTIQRTQQEDSAVYLCASTPALSGSYEQYFGPGTRLTVT.

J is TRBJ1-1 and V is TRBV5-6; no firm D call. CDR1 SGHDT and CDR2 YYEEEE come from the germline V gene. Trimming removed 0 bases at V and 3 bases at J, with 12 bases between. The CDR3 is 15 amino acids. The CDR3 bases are TGTGCCAGCAGCTTGGCCGAGACACCGCACACTGAAGCTTTCTTT. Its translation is CASSLAETPHTEAFF.

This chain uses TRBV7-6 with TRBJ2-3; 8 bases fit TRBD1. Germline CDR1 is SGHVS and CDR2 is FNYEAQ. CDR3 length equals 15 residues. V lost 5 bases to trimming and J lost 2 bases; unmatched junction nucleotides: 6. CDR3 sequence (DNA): TGTGCCAGCAGCGCGACAGGGGACCCCACAGATACGCAGTATTTT. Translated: CASSATGDPTDTQYF.

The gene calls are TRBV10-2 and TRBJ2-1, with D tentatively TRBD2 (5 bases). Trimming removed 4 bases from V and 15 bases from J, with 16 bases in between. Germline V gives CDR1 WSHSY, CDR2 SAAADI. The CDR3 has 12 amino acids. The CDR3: CASSGTGILVFF. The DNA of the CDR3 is TGCGCCAGCAGTGGGACCGGGATTCTCGTGTTCTTC.

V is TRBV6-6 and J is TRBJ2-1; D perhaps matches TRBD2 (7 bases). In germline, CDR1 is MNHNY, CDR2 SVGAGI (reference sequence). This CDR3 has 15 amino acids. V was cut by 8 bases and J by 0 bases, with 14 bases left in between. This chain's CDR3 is CASSRGAVSYNEQFF. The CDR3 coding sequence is TGTGCCAGCTCTCGGGGGGCCGTCTCCTACAATGAGCAGTTCTTC.

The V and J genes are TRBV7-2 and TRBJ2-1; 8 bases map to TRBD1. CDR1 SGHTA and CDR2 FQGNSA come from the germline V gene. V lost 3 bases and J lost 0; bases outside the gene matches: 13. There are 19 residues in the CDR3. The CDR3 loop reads CASSFPRTGKKSSYNEQFF. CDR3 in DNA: TGTGCCAGCAGCTTCCCTCGGACAGGGAAAAAGAGCTCCTACAATGAGCAGTTCTTC.

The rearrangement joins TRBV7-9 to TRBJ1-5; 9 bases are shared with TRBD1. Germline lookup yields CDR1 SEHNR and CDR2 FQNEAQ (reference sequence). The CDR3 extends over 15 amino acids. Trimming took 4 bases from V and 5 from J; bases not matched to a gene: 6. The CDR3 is CASSSTGGAHQPQHF. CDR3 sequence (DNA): TGTGCCAGCAGCTCGACAGGGGGAGCACATCAGCCCCAGCATTTT.

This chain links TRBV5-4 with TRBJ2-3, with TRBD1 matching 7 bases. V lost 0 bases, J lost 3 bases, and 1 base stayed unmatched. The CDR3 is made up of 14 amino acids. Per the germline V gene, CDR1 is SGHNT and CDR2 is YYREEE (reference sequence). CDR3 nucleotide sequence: TGTGCCAGCAGCTTGGACAGGGGTACAGATACGCAGTATTTT. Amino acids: CASSLDRGTDTQYF.

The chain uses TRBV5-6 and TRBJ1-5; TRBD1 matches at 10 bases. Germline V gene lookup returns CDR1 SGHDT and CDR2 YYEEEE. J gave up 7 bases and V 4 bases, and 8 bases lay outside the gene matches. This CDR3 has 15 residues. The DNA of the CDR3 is TGTGCCAGCAGCCCGGGACAGGGGTTTGGGCAGCCCCAGCATTTT. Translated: CASSPGQGFGQPQHF.

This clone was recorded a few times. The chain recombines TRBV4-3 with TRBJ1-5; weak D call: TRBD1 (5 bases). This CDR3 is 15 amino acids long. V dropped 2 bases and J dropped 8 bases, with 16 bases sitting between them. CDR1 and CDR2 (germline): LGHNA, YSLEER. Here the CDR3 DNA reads TGCGCCAGCAGCCAATCCGGACACCGAAGGGAGCCCCAGCATTTT. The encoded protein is CASSQSGHRREPQHF.